This TCR beta chain was identified in a study of synovial regulatory T cells in juvenile arthritis (dated by TCRdb to the mid-2010s). For the wider study: Among sequenced patients, three were therapy-naive, one received methotrexate plus infliximab, 6 or 7 received methotrexate, and one had no treatment information. Effector T cell subsets were also sequenced in the study cohort for comparisons, but only blood and synovial fluid Treg cells are covered by the Treg dataset alone. The study compared the TCRbeta CDR3 repertoires of blood iaTreg cells, other blood Treg cells and synovial fluid Treg cells taken from matched patient samples. The TCR repertoire comparisons covered Treg and Teff subsets from some ten JIA patients with active disease. The paper as a whole reports these results and caveats: Synovial Treg cells shared more CDR3 sequences with iaTreg cells than with other blood Treg cells, and Chao-Jaccard similarity confirmed that synovial Treg cells were more closely related to iaTreg cells. Across patients, iaTreg TCR repertoires were largely private and overlapped partially with synovial Teff repertoires and blood CPL repertoires. Compared with other blood Treg cells, blood iaTreg cells had lower TCR diversity, a finding consistent with antigen-driven expansion.

The CDR3 covers 14 residues, taking in both the cysteine and the phenylalanine. No DNA is given. For CDR1 and CDR2, the germline V gene lists MNHEY and SVGAGI. As regards this clone: Its antigen remains undetermined.

TCR repertoire donors were approximately 11 juvenile idiopathic arthritis patients with active disease who had not reached inactive disease, 3 polyarticular and 8 oligoarticular. A median age of around 10 years (range about 2.4-25) and a median disease duration of 7 years (range 0.2-19.1) were recorded for the TCR-sequenced patients. Samples for TCR repertoire analysis were collected at two centres in Italy. Peripheral blood mononuclear cells were separated using a Histopaque-1077 density gradient and frozen in 90% FCS with around 10% DMSO. To prepare the library, the immunoSEQ multiplex PCR assay was applied. TCRbeta CDR3 sequencing was carried out by Adaptive Biotechnologies. As for the original processing: Repertoire similarity was assessed using the Chao-modified Jaccard index and the median clonotype overlap from 200 random subsamples at equal sample size. The similarity analyses were based on either productive nucleotide sequences or amino acid sequences translated in silico. To compare repertoires, the researchers applied hierarchical clustering with single linkage as well as t-SNE, based on Chao-modified Jaccard distances. Repertoire diversity was assessed with the Renyi index over a range of alpha values after the sample sizes were normalised. This immuneACCESS table, as held by TCRdb, lists in-frame sequences with V and J called but not all clones. Of the missing ones, under half trace to an unresolved V gene in checked studies; the others have no known cause. V and J calls and clone size are as listed in that table; D and trimming were resolved from the DNA. The record for this sample contains about 10,000 clones. The ten largest clones add up to roughly 0.93% of the sample.

Sequenced input: Treg cells from blood. According to the study, the label for this sample's cell subset or site signals: remaining (HLA-DR-negative) circulating blood Treg cells. This sequence was found in a donor aged 2-35 years with juvenile idiopathic arthritis. Recombination connected TRBV6-5 to TRBJ1-1; TCRdb indicates TRBD1, and absent DNA this call remains unverified. The CDR3 reads CASSSGQLNTEAFF.